The T cell receptor (beta chain) under discussion was sequenced for a study of T-cell reconstitution after alpha-beta-depleted transplantation in children. Study observations and caveats: Alpha-beta T cells about two months after transplant reportedly derived from several hundred expanded graft clones.

Unique molecular identifiers were used in preparing the TCRbeta library. Each CDR3 protein gets one entry after TCRdb re-called the PCR reads with MiXCR. The table records 190,000 or so distinct CDR3 sequences, about 6% of them present only once. The V gene's germline CDR1 is SGHVS and CDR2 FQNEAQ. V was shortened by 2 bases and J by 0 bases, with 7 bases between the two germline ends. The CDR3 extends over 14 amino acids. Points on this clonotype: What it binds is not known.

The sample consisted of PBMCs, taken before TCRalphabeta/CD19-depleted stem cell transplant. This TCR was recovered from a girl under two years old with combined immunodeficiency, due to receive a stem cell transplant. The chain combines TRBV7-8 with TRBJ1-1; D is uncertain. CDR3 DNA sequence: TGTGCCAGCAGCTTACTGACCGTGAACACTGAAGCTTTCTTT. Its protein product is CASSLLTVNTEAFF.